Listed below are T cell receptor beta chains from one sample, sequenced in a study of blood T cell repertoires in COVID-19. The table came from immunoSEQ multiplex PCR; TCRdb's copy has only in-frame clones and leaves some out. Of some 300,000 clones listed, approximately 90% are singletons. Sequenced: peripheral blood. These receptors all stem from a woman in her 50s with COVID-19, enrolled during active disease. CDR3s include the opening cysteine and the closing phenylalanine or tryptophan. Each record gives: CDR3 protein, CDR3 DNA, clone size, V gene, J gene, D gene. D genes are given only for firm matches. Not every row has a clone size; where given, it reads once, few, many or a size class.

CDR3 protein: CASSIRTGGGELFF; CDR3 DNA: TGTGCCAGTAGTATTCGGACAGGAGGCGGGGAGCTGTTTTTT; clone size: .; V gene: TRBV19; J gene: TRBJ2-2; D gene: TRBD1
CDR3 protein: CASSLWETSGDTDTQYF; CDR3 DNA: TGTGCCAGCAGTTTATGGGAGACTAGCGGGGACACAGATACGCAGTATTTT; clone size: once; V gene: TRBV28; J gene: TRBJ2-3; D gene: TRBD2
CDR3 protein: CASSALSFVEQFF; CDR3 DNA: TGTGCCAGCAGCGCCCTAAGTTTTGTGGAGCAGTTCTTC; clone size: .; V gene: TRBV6-5; J gene: TRBJ2-1; D gene: .
CDR3 protein: CASSLSGGTSTDTQYF; CDR3 DNA: TGTGCCAGCAGCTTGTCGGGGGGGACTAGCACAGATACGCAGTATTTT; clone size: .; V gene: TRBV11-2; J gene: TRBJ2-3; D gene: TRBD2
CDR3 protein: CASSQTGGANYGYTF; CDR3 DNA: TGTGCCAGCAGCCAAACAGGGGGAGCTAACTATGGCTACACCTTC; clone size: .; V gene: TRBV6-5; J gene: TRBJ1-2; D gene: TRBD1
CDR3 protein: CASSLSGQGLYEQYF; CDR3 DNA: TGTGCCAGCAGTTTATCGGGACAGGGTTTGTACGAGCAGTACTTC; clone size: .; V gene: TRBV27; J gene: TRBJ2-7; D gene: TRBD1
CDR3 protein: CASSFSGSSYNEQFF; CDR3 DNA: TGTGCCAGCAGTTTTAGCGGTAGCTCCTACAATGAGCAGTTCTTC; clone size: .; V gene: TRBV27; J gene: TRBJ2-1; D gene: .
CDR3 protein: CASSQQGWGEQFF; CDR3 DNA: TGTGCCAGTAGCCAACAGGGATGGGGCGAGCAGTTCTTC; clone size: .; V gene: TRBV19; J gene: TRBJ2-1; D gene: .
CDR3 protein: CASSSRQGGGSPLHF; CDR3 DNA: TGTGCCAGCAGCTCAAGACAGGGGGGGGGTTCACCCCTCCACTTT; clone size: .; V gene: TRBV7-8; J gene: TRBJ1-6; D gene: TRBD1
CDR3 protein: CASSPPTGTEAFF; CDR3 DNA: TGTGCCAGCTCACCCCCGACAGGGACTGAAGCTTTCTTT; clone size: .; V gene: TRBV18; J gene: TRBJ1-1; D gene: TRBD1
CDR3 protein: CASSQSRGGLTEAFF; CDR3 DNA: TGTGCCAGCAGCCAAAGTCGGGGGGGGCTCACTGAAGCTTTCTTT; clone size: .; V gene: TRBV14; J gene: TRBJ1-1; D gene: .
CDR3 protein: CASSVGLRSSYNEQFF; CDR3 DNA: TGTGCCAGCAGCGTAGGTCTGCGAAGCTCCTACAATGAGCAGTTCTTC; clone size: .; V gene: TRBV9; J gene: TRBJ2-1; D gene: .
CDR3 protein: CASCSVPGTQNTGELFF; CDR3 DNA: TGTGCCAGCTGTTCCGTTCCCGGGACACAGAACACCGGGGAGCTGTTTTTT; clone size: .; V gene: TRBV24-1; J gene: TRBJ2-2; D gene: .
CDR3 protein: CASSPRTGGNEKLFF; CDR3 DNA: TGTGCCAGCAGCCCGAGGACAGGGGGTAATGAAAAACTGTTTTTT; clone size: .; V gene: TRBV7-2; J gene: TRBJ1-4; D gene: TRBD1
CDR3 protein: CASSAEDRGYGYTF; CDR3 DNA: TGTGCCAGCAGCGCCGAAGACAGGGGCTATGGCTACACCTTC; clone size: .; V gene: TRBV9; J gene: TRBJ1-2; D gene: TRBD1
CDR3 protein: CASRRGSSYEQYF; CDR3 DNA: TGTGCCAGCAGGCGCGGGAGCTCCTACGAGCAGTACTTC; clone size: .; V gene: TRBV12-3/TRBV12-4; J gene: TRBJ2-7; D gene: TRBD2
CDR3 protein: CASSPTGGDYGYTF; CDR3 DNA: TGTGCCAGCAGCCCCACAGGGGGCGACTATGGCTACACCTTC; clone size: .; V gene: TRBV7-9; J gene: TRBJ1-2; D gene: TRBD1
CDR3 protein: CASGLSSYEQYF; CDR3 DNA: TGTGCCAGCGGACTTTCCTCCTACGAGCAGTACTTC; clone size: .; V gene: TRBV12-3/TRBV12-4; J gene: TRBJ2-7; D gene: .
CDR3 protein: CASSIEGSTGELFF; CDR3 DNA: TGTGCCAGTAGTATAGAGGGGAGCACCGGGGAGCTGTTTTTT; clone size: .; V gene: TRBV19; J gene: TRBJ2-2; D gene: .
CDR3 protein: CASSIRSTGAYEQYF; CDR3 DNA: TGTGCCAGTAGTATTAGGTCGACAGGGGCCTACGAGCAGTACTTC; clone size: .; V gene: TRBV19; J gene: TRBJ2-7; D gene: TRBD1
CDR3 protein: CASSPRDRADSYEQYF; CDR3 DNA: TGTGCCAGCAGCCCCCGGGACAGGGCCGATTCCTACGAGCAGTACTTC; clone size: .; V gene: TRBV11-2; J gene: TRBJ2-7; D gene: TRBD1
CDR3 protein: CASSYEYRNNEQFF; CDR3 DNA: TGTGCCAGCAGTTACGAGTACAGGAACAATGAGCAGTTCTTC; clone size: .; V gene: TRBV6-2/TRBV6-3; J gene: TRBJ2-1; D gene: .
CDR3 protein: CASSRLAGGPIADTQYF; CDR3 DNA: TGTGCCAGCTCCCGACTAGCGGGAGGGCCCATCGCAGATACGCAGTATTTT; clone size: .; V gene: TRBV18; J gene: TRBJ2-3; D gene: TRBD2
CDR3 protein: CASSMRGLYYGYTF; CDR3 DNA: TGTGCCAGTAGTATGAGGGGGCTATACTATGGCTACACCTTC; clone size: .; V gene: TRBV19; J gene: TRBJ1-2; D gene: TRBD1
CDR3 protein: CASSSWAGGKGEQYF; CDR3 DNA: TGTGCCAGCAGCTCCTGGGCAGGGGGGAAGGGAGAGCAGTACTTC; clone size: few; V gene: TRBV7-9; J gene: TRBJ2-7; D gene: .
CDR3 protein: CASSPALAGGSNEQFF; CDR3 DNA: TGTGCCAGCAGCCCAGCACTAGCGGGAGGGTCCAATGAGCAGTTCTTC; clone size: once; V gene: TRBV3-1/TRBV3-2; J gene: TRBJ2-1; D gene: TRBD2
CDR3 protein: CASSRPGQGGYQPQHF; CDR3 DNA: TGTGCCAGCAGTAGGCCCGGACAGGGAGGGTATCAGCCCCAGCATTTT; clone size: .; V gene: TRBV6-2/TRBV6-3; J gene: TRBJ1-5; D gene: TRBD1
CDR3 protein: CASRELSSEQFF; CDR3 DNA: TGTGCCAGCCGGGAGCTGTCAAGTGAGCAGTTCTTC; clone size: .; V gene: TRBV18; J gene: TRBJ2-1; D gene: .
CDR3 protein: CASSLTSGGYEQYF; CDR3 DNA: TGCGCCAGCAGCTTGACTAGCGGGGGTTACGAGCAGTACTTC; clone size: .; V gene: TRBV5-1; J gene: TRBJ2-7; D gene: TRBD2
CDR3 protein: CASSVGTGTAYEQYF; CDR3 DNA: TGTGCCAGCAGCGTAGGGACTGGTACAGCCTACGAGCAGTACTTC; clone size: .; V gene: TRBV9; J gene: TRBJ2-7; D gene: .
CDR3 protein: CASRATATNEKLFF; CDR3 DNA: TGTGCCAGTAGGGCGACTGCAACTAATGAAAAACTGTTTTTT; clone size: .; V gene: TRBV19; J gene: TRBJ1-4; D gene: .
CDR3 protein: CASSQARQGVKQYF; CDR3 DNA: TGTGCCAGCAGCCAAGCTCGGCAGGGTGTTAAGCAGTACTTC; clone size: .; V gene: TRBV4-2; J gene: TRBJ2-7; D gene: .
CDR3 protein: CAWSVQGGPHIQYF; CDR3 DNA: TGTGCCTGGAGTGTACAGGGTGGGCCCCACATTCAGTACTTC; clone size: once; V gene: TRBV30; J gene: TRBJ2-4; D gene: .
CDR3 protein: CASSRRGINEKLFF; CDR3 DNA: TGTGCCAGCAGCCGCAGGGGGATTAATGAAAAACTGTTTTTT; clone size: once; V gene: TRBV3-1/TRBV3-2; J gene: TRBJ1-4; D gene: TRBD1
CDR3 protein: CSVGKGVGGEAFF; CDR3 DNA: TGCAGCGTTGGTAAAGGGGTGGGTGGTGAAGCTTTCTTT; clone size: .; V gene: TRBV29-1; J gene: TRBJ1-1; D gene: .
CDR3 protein: CASSLDPQGGSTEAFF; CDR3 DNA: TGCGCCAGCAGCTTGGACCCACAGGGAGGGAGCACTGAAGCTTTCTTT; clone size: .; V gene: TRBV5-1; J gene: TRBJ1-1; D gene: .
CDR3 protein: CASRLDTYNEQFF; CDR3 DNA: TGTGCCAGTAGACTGGACACCTACAATGAGCAGTTCTTC; clone size: .; V gene: TRBV19; J gene: TRBJ2-1; D gene: .
CDR3 protein: CASSSDSAPYEQYF; CDR3 DNA: TGTGCCAGCAGTTCAGACAGCGCCCCTTACGAGCAGTACTTC; clone size: few; V gene: TRBV6-5; J gene: TRBJ2-7; D gene: .
CDR3 protein: CASRRDRGFGYTF; CDR3 DNA: TGTGCCAGTCGGCGGGACAGGGGGTTTGGCTACACCTTC; clone size: .; V gene: TRBV9; J gene: TRBJ1-2; D gene: TRBD1
CDR3 protein: CASSEQTGRRFF; CDR3 DNA: TGTGCCAGCAGTGAACAAACGGGTCGGAGGTTCTTC; clone size: .; V gene: TRBV25-1; J gene: TRBJ2-1; D gene: .
CDR3 protein: CATSDPDRGEQYF; CDR3 DNA: TGTGCCACCAGTGACCCGGACAGGGGCGAGCAGTACTTC; clone size: .; V gene: TRBV24-1; J gene: TRBJ2-7; D gene: TRBD1
CDR3 protein: CASRGYNSPLHF; CDR3 DNA: TGTGCCAGTCGGGGCTATAATTCACCCCTCCACTTT; clone size: once; V gene: TRBV25-1; J gene: TRBJ1-6; D gene: .
CDR3 protein: CASDRGDNYGYTF; CDR3 DNA: TGCGCCAGTGACAGGGGCGATAACTATGGCTACACCTTC; clone size: .; V gene: TRBV5-1; J gene: TRBJ1-2; D gene: TRBD1
CDR3 protein: CASSPEPGQGQETQYF; CDR3 DNA: TGCGCCAGCAGCCCCGAACCGGGACAGGGCCAAGAGACCCAGTACTTC; clone size: .; V gene: TRBV5-1; J gene: TRBJ2-5; D gene: TRBD1
CDR3 protein: CASSFLTSGFNNEQFF; CDR3 DNA: TGCGCCAGCAGCTTTCTCACTAGCGGATTTAATAATGAGCAGTTCTTC; clone size: .; V gene: TRBV5-1; J gene: TRBJ2-1; D gene: TRBD2
CDR3 protein: CASSLVVSGGVGYTF; CDR3 DNA: TGTGCCAGCAGCTTGGTTGTTTCAGGGGGCGTTGGCTACACCTTC; clone size: .; V gene: TRBV5-6; J gene: TRBJ1-2; D gene: TRBD1
CDR3 protein: CASSQAGTSGRETQYF; CDR3 DNA: TGCGCCAGCAGCCAAGCCGGGACTAGCGGCCGGGAGACCCAGTACTTC; clone size: .; V gene: TRBV4-3; J gene: TRBJ2-5; D gene: TRBD2
CDR3 protein: CASSLFGGRKGGYNEQFF; CDR3 DNA: TGTGCCAGCAGCTTATTTGGCGGGAGGAAAGGGGGATACAATGAGCAGTTCTTC; clone size: .; V gene: TRBV7-2; J gene: TRBJ2-1; D gene: TRBD2
CDR3 protein: CASSSFRQGNTEAFF; CDR3 DNA: TGCGCCAGCAGCTCCTTTAGACAGGGCAACACTGAAGCTTTCTTT; clone size: .; V gene: TRBV5-1; J gene: TRBJ1-1; D gene: TRBD1
CDR3 protein: CASGSLDRELSCEKLFF; CDR3 DNA: TGTGCCAGCGGATCCCTTGACCGGGAACTAAGTTGTGAAAAACTGTTTTTT; clone size: .; V gene: TRBV6-4; J gene: TRBJ1-4; D gene: .
CDR3 protein: CASSRLAADYNEQFF; CDR3 DNA: TGTGCCAGCTCCCGACTAGCGGCGGACTACAATGAGCAGTTCTTC; clone size: .; V gene: TRBV18; J gene: TRBJ2-1; D gene: TRBD2
CDR3 protein: CASSYADRDLSYEQYF; CDR3 DNA: TGTGCCAGCAGTTACGCAGACAGGGACCTTTCCTACGAGCAGTACTTC; clone size: .; V gene: TRBV6-2/TRBV6-3; J gene: TRBJ2-7; D gene: TRBD1
CDR3 protein: CASSIRAQGALDEQYF; CDR3 DNA: TGTGCCAGTAGTATACGGGCCCAGGGGGCTCTAGACGAGCAGTACTTC; clone size: .; V gene: TRBV19; J gene: TRBJ2-7; D gene: TRBD1
CDR3 protein: CASSHLADYEQYF; CDR3 DNA: TGTGCCAGCTCCCATCTAGCGGACTACGAGCAGTACTTC; clone size: once; V gene: TRBV11-3; J gene: TRBJ2-7; D gene: TRBD2
CDR3 protein: CASSKVGRQNTIYF; CDR3 DNA: TGTGCCAGCAGCAAAGTCGGCCGACAAAACACCATATATTTT; clone size: .; V gene: TRBV21-1; J gene: TRBJ1-3; D gene: .
CDR3 protein: CASSLQGLAGVSNEQFF; CDR3 DNA: TGTGCCAGCAGCTTACAGGGACTAGCGGGAGTGTCAAATGAGCAGTTCTTC; clone size: .; V gene: TRBV11-3; J gene: TRBJ2-1; D gene: TRBD2
CDR3 protein: CAWSPQGSGYTF; CDR3 DNA: TGTGCCTGGAGTCCCCAGGGATCCGGCTACACCTTC; clone size: .; V gene: TRBV30; J gene: TRBJ1-2; D gene: .
CDR3 protein: CSVRGTVNTEAFF; CDR3 DNA: TGCAGCGTTCGCGGGACGGTGAACACTGAAGCTTTCTTT; clone size: .; V gene: TRBV29-1; J gene: TRBJ1-1; D gene: .